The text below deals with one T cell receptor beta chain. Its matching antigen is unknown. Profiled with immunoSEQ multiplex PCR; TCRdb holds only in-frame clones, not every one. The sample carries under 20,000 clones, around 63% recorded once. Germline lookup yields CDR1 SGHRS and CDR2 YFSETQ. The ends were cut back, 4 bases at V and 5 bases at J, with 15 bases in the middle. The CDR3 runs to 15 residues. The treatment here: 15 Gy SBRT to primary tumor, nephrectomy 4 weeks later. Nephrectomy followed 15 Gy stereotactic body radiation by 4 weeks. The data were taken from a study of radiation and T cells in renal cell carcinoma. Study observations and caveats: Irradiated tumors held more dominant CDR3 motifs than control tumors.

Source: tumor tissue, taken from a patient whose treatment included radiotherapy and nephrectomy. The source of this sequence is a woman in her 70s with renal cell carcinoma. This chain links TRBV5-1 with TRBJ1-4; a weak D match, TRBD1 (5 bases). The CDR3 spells CASSRGINRNEKLFF. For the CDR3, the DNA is TGCGCCAGCAGCCGGGGCATTAACAGGAATGAAAAACTGTTTTTT.